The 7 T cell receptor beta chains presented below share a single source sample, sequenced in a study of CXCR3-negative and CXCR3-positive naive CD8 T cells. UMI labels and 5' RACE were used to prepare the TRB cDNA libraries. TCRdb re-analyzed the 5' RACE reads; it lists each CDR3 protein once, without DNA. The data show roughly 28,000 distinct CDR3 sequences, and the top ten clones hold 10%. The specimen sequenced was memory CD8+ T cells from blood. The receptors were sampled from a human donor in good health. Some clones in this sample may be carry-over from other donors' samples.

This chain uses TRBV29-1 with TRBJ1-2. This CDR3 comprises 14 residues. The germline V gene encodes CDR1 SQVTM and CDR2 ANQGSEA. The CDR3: CSVEDIRQVYGYTF.

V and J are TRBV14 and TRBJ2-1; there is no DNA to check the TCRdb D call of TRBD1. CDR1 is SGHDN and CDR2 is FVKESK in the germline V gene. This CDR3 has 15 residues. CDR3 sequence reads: CASSPGTGGRNEQFF.

CDR3 sequence: CASSQSMASGYGYTF. This sequence joins TRBV4-3 and TRBJ1-2. Looked up from germline, CDR1 is LGHNA and CDR2 is YSLEER. CDR3 size: 15 residues.

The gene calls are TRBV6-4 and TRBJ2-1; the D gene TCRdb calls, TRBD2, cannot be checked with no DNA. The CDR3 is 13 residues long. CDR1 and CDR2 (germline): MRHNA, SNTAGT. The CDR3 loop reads CASSAGTTDEQFF.

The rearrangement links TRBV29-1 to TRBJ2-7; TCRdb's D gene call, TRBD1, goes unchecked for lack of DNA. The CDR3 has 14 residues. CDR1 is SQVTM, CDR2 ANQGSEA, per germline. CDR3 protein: CSGRGDGGTGVQYF.

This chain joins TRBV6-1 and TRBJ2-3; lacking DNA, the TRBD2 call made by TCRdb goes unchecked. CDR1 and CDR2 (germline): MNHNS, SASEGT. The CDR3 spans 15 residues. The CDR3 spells CASSELAGGPDTQYF.

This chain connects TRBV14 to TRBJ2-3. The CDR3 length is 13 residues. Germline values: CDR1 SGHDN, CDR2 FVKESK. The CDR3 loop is CASSPVHTDTQYF. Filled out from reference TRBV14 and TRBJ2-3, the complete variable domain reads EAGVTQFPSHSVIEKGQTVTLRCDPISGHDNLYWYRRVMGKEIKFLLHFVKESKQDESGMPNNRFLAERTGGTYSTLKVQPAELEDSGVYFCASSPVHTDTQYFGPGTRLTVL.